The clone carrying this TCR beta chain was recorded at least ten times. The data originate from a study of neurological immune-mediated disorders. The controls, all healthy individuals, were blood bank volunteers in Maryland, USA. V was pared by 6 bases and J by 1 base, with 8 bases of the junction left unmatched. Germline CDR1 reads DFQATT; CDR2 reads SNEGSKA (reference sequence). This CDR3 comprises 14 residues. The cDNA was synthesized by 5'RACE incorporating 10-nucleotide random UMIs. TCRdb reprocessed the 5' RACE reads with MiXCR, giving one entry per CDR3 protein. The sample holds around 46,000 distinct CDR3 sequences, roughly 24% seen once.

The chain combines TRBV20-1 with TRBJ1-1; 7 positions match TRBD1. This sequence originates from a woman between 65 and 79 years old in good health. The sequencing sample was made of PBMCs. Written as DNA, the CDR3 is TGCAGTGCATTCCCCGGGACAGCGAACACTGAAGCTTTCTTT. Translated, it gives CSAFPGTANTEAFF.